This passage covers 29 T cell receptor beta chains from one sample sequenced in a study of Graves' ophthalmopathy and Graves' hyperthyroidism. The authors amplified TCR beta CDR3 regions, and they did so from RNA transcripts for repertoire sequencing. RT-PCR was first run with HTBI primers, then multiplex PCR in a second round. TCRdb re-called the multiplex PCR reads with MiXCR, one entry per CDR3 protein. The sample comprises 170,000 or so distinct CDR3 sequences, 37% of which are singletons, and around 5.8% rests with the top ten. The specimen sequenced was peripheral blood. The receptors stem from a woman in her 40s with Graves' ophthalmopathy.

At least ten counts were recorded for this clonotype. The chain is built from TRBV5-1 and TRBJ2-7; 10 bases align to TRBD1. The J segment lost 2 bases and the V segment lost 4 bases, leaving 3 bases of the junction unmatched. CDR3 size: 14 residues. CDR1 and CDR2 from the germline V gene are SGHRS and YFSETQ. CDR3 amino acids: CASSHGQGAYEQYF. The CDR3, as DNA: TGCGCCAGCAGCCATGGACAGGGGGCCTACGAGCAGTACTTC.

The chain employs TRBV30 and TRBJ1-6; TRBD1 might be the D (6 bases). Germline V gene sequence: CDR1 GTSNPN, CDR2 SVGIG (reference sequence). The CDR3 is made up of 14 amino acids. The V end was cut by 0 bases, the J end by 6 bases, with 9 bases between. The DNA of the CDR3 is TGTGCCTGGAGTGTACAGGGTCGTAATTCACCCCTCCACTTT. Translation: CAWSVQGRNSPLHF.

This clonotype was recorded many times. The chain employs TRBV5-1 and TRBJ2-7; D is perhaps TRBD1 or TRBD2 (5 bases each). The CDR3 runs 14 residues. Trimming took 7 bases from V and 4 from J, leaving 18 bases between them. Germline V gene data show CDR1 as SGHRS and CDR2 as YFSETQ. CDR3 sequence: CASGRDPGGYEQYF. The CDR3 nucleotides are TGCGCCAGCGGCCGGGACCCCGGAGGATACGAGCAGTACTTC.

This clonotype was counted at least ten times. V gene TRBV28 combines with J gene TRBJ2-7; TRBD2 might be the D (6 bases). Germline V gene sequence: CDR1 MDHEN, CDR2 SYDVKM. This CDR3 has 14 residues. V was trimmed by 7 bases and J by 3 bases, leaving 16 bases between them. In nucleotides, the CDR3 is TGTGCCAGCACTCCCGGAGGGGCCCTCTACGAGCAGTACTTC. Translating gives CASTPGGALYEQYF.

This clonotype was observed many times. This chain links TRBV20-1 with TRBJ1-5; perhaps TRBD1 as D (6 bases). The V gene lost 5 bases and the J gene lost 3 bases, with 14 bases spanning the gap. This CDR3 comprises 14 residues. Germline V CDR1 and CDR2: DFQATT, SNEGSKA (reference sequence). The CDR3 region has the DNA TGCAGTGCTCGAAAGGACAGCCTCAATCAGCCCCAGCATTTT. It specifies CSARKDSLNQPQHF.

The rearrangement links TRBV28 to TRBJ2-7; D is perhaps TRBD1 (6 bases). With 6 bases removed from V and 1 base from J, the gap between germline ends came to 10 bases. This CDR3 is built from 13 residues. Germline CDR1 reads MDHEN; CDR2 reads SYDVKM. DNA for the CDR3: TGTGCCAGCAGACGTGACAGGTCCTACGAGCAGTACTTC. It is translated as CASRRDRSYEQYF.

The table lists this clonotype with many counts. The DNA for the CDR3 is TGTGCCAGCAGTCCGAACAGGGGAGGCTACACCTTC. Protein sequence: CASSPNRGGYTF. This chain joins TRBV6-2 or TRBV6-3 and TRBJ1-2; 7 bases fit TRBD1. Germline values: CDR1 MNHEY, CDR2 SVGEGT. CDR3 length: 12 residues. The trim removed 5 bases at V and 8 bases at J, leaving 5 bases unmatched.

The chain combines TRBV12-3 or TRBV12-4 with TRBJ1-3; D ambiguous. CDR3 length: 12 residues. Between the trimmed V and J ends, which lost 8 bases and 1 base, there was a span of 6 bases. The CDR3 DNA reads TGTGCCAGCGGCTTATCTGGAAACACCATATATTTT. As protein: CASGLSGNTIYF.

Many counts were recorded for this clonotype. This chain joins TRBV19 and TRBJ2-2; D gene unclear. The CDR3 covers 15 residues. Germline CDR1 reads LNHDA; CDR2 reads SQIVND (reference sequence). Deletions cut 2 bases from V and 2 bases from J, with 9 bases between. Here the CDR3 reads CASSITPRNTGELFF. The CDR3 nucleotides are TGTGCCAGTAGTATAACTCCCAGAAACACCGGGGAGCTGTTTTTT.

This clonotype was counted ten times or more. The chain carries TRBV12-3 or TRBV12-4 and TRBJ1-2; no clear D gene. CDR3 length equals 12 residues. The V and J ends lost 0 bases and 4 bases respectively, with 3 bases between them. CDR3 residues: CASSLASYGYTF. The CDR3 nucleotides are TGTGCCAGCAGTTTAGCTAGCTATGGCTACACCTTC.

This clonotype has just one count. The J gene is TRBJ2-2, the V gene TRBV6-2 or TRBV6-3, with 9 bases that match TRBD1. The J segment lost 1 base and the V segment lost 6 bases, leaving 6 bases of the junction unmatched. Germline V gene sequence: CDR1 MNHEY, CDR2 SVGEGT. There are 16 residues in the CDR3. CDR3 in amino acids: CASRSGQGMNTGELFF. The CDR3 bases are TGTGCCAGCAGATCGGGACAGGGAATGAACACCGGGGAGCTGTTTTTT.

This chain connects TRBV6-2 or TRBV6-3 to TRBJ1-2; D gene unclear. V lost 0 bases and J lost 7, with 15 bases in between. This CDR3 has 15 amino acids. Germline CDR1 is MNHEY and CDR2 is SVGEGT. In DNA form, the CDR3 reads TGTGCCAGCAGTTACTCGGCCCCTTTGAAACGTGGCTACACCTTC. Translation: CASSYSAPLKRGYTF.

This clonotype was seen many times. The V gene is TRBV29-1, the J gene TRBJ1-5, with D unclear. Germline-derived CDR1 and CDR2 are SQVTM and ANQGSEA. V dropped 6 bases and J dropped 3 bases, with 12 bases sitting between them. The CDR3 is 13 residues long. CDR3 in amino acids: CSVRFEINQPQHF. The CDR3 coding sequence is TGCAGCGTCCGATTCGAGATCAATCAGCCCCAGCATTTT. The full variable domain, completed using reference TRBV29-1 and TRBJ1-5, is SAVISQKPSRDICQRGTSLTIQCQVDSQVTMMFWYRQQPGQSLTLIATANQGSEATYESGFVIDKFPISRPNLTFSTLTVSNMSPEDSSIYLCSVRFEINQPQHFGDGTRLSIL.

The sample holds many counts of this clonotype. V gene TRBV19 combines with J gene TRBJ2-2; D possibly corresponds to TRBD2 (6 bases). This CDR3 region has 14 residues. The germline V gene has CDR1 LNHDA and CDR2 SQIVND (reference sequence). The V end was cut by 6 bases, the J end by 3 bases, with 11 bases between. Here the CDR3 reads CASRLAWDTGELFF. The DNA for the CDR3 is TGTGCCAGTAGACTAGCCTGGGACACCGGGGAGCTGTTTTTT. Supplemented by reference TRBV19 and TRBJ2-2, the full variable domain reads DGGITQSPKYLFRKEGQNVTLSCEQNLNHDAMYWYRQDPGQGLRLIYYSQIVNDFQKGDIAEGYSVSREKKESFPLTVTSAQKNPTAFYLCASRLAWDTGELFFGEGSRLTVL.

This clonotype was observed at least ten times. This chain uses TRBV20-1 with TRBJ1-2; 8 nucleotides line up with TRBD1. J lost 8 bases, V lost 5 bases, and 7 bases had no gene match. The germline gives CDR1 DFQATT, CDR2 SNEGSKA (reference sequence). This CDR3 region has 12 residues. CDR3 region: CSAYWTGKGYTF. The CDR3 coding sequence is TGCAGTGCTTACTGGACAGGGAAAGGCTACACCTTC.

The rearrangement joins TRBV20-1 to TRBJ2-7; weak D call: TRBD1 (6 bases). The CDR3 has 12 residues. Trimming took 5 bases from V and 5 from J, leaving 13 bases between them. Looked up from germline, CDR1 is DFQATT and CDR2 is SNEGSKA (reference sequence). CDR3 protein: CSAGQSGNEQYF. The CDR3 bases are TGCAGTGCTGGACAGTCAGGCAACGAGCAGTACTTC.

This clonotype was seen at least ten times. This chain connects TRBV20-1 to TRBJ2-7; D gene ambiguous. This CDR3 is 13 amino acids long. The germline V gene has CDR1 DFQATT and CDR2 SNEGSKA (reference sequence). Between the trimmed V and J ends, which lost 0 bases and 3 bases, there was a span of 9 bases. CDR3 nucleotides: TGCAGTGCTAGAGATAGGCAGCTCTACGAGCAGTACTTC. Protein: CSARDRQLYEQYF.

The chain couples TRBV7-3 to TRBJ1-1; D gene unclear. Germline loops: CDR1 SGHTA, CDR2 FQGTGA. Trimming pared 3 bases from V and 5 bases from J, leaving 10 bases between. The CDR3 length is 13 residues. The CDR3 sequence: CASSLSSLTEAFF. The DNA of the CDR3 is TGTGCCAGCAGCTTGTCGTCGTTAACTGAAGCTTTCTTT.

At least ten counts were recorded for this clonotype. The V call is TRBV27, the J call TRBJ2-2, with 8 bases lining up with TRBD2. Germline V gene sequence: CDR1 MNHEY, CDR2 SMNVEV (reference sequence). J lost 1 base, V lost 5 bases, and 9 bases had no gene match. CDR3 length: 17 amino acids. CDR3 bases: TGTGCCAGCAGTATCCTCACCGGGACTAGGAACACCGGGGAGCTGTTTTTT. This encodes CASSILTGTRNTGELFF.

V usage is TRBV2 and J usage is TRBJ2-7, with 8 bases matching TRBD1. The trim removed 6 bases at V and 3 bases at J, leaving 7 bases unmatched. Germline loops: CDR1 SNHLY, CDR2 FYNNEI. This CDR3 region has 14 residues. DNA for the CDR3: TGTGCCAGCAGCCGTGACAGGGGTGGCTACGAGCAGTACTTC. Residues: CASSRDRGGYEQYF.

This clonotype showed up many times. The chain is built from TRBV13 and TRBJ2-7; 10 positions match TRBD1. The CDR3 is 15 residues long. Losses at the gene ends were 5 bases for V and 2 bases for J; bases not matched to a gene: 6. Germline loops: CDR1 PRHDT, CDR2 FYEKMQ (reference sequence). The CDR3 protein is CASSPRDRGTYEQYF. In DNA form, the CDR3 reads TGTGCCAGCAGCCCTAGGGACAGGGGAACCTACGAGCAGTACTTC.

This clonotype was recorded at least ten times. The chain recombines TRBV12-3 or TRBV12-4 with TRBJ1-5; D is perhaps TRBD1 (6 bases). The V end was cut by 6 bases, the J end by 2 bases, with 8 bases between. This CDR3 has 13 amino acids. CDR3 residues: CASRAGGNQPQHF. The CDR3 DNA reads TGTGCCAGCAGGGCAGGGGGCAATCAGCCCCAGCATTTT.

This clonotype has more than one count but fewer than ten. This sequence joins TRBV20-1 and TRBJ1-5; 10 nucleotides align to TRBD1. Germline V gene lookup returns CDR1 DFQATT and CDR2 SNEGSKA (reference sequence). This CDR3 has 16 amino acids. With V trimmed by 0 bases and J by 5 bases, 7 bases remained unmatched. The CDR3 DNA is TGCAGTGCTAGAGATCACGGGACAGGGGATCATCAGCCCCAGCATTTT. Protein product: CSARDHGTGDHQPQHF.

This clonotype was observed a single time. The chain has TRBV20-1 and TRBJ2-5, with TRBD2 matching over 14 bases. The length of the CDR3 is 16 residues. The junction had 8 bases not matched to a gene; V was cut back by 3 bases and J by 5 bases. The germline CDR1 and CDR2 sequences are DFQATT and SNEGSKA (reference sequence). The CDR3 nucleotides read TGCAGTGCTAGCGGGGGACTAGCGGGAGTCGGGGAGACCCAGTACTTC. Translation: CSASGGLAGVGETQYF.

This clonotype showed up many times. The chain couples TRBV2 to TRBJ1-1; 9 bases align to TRBD1. The junction had 6 bases not matched to a gene; V was cut back by 5 bases and J by 5 bases. Germline CDR1 is SNHLY and CDR2 is FYNNEI. This CDR3 spans 14 amino acids. The CDR3 nucleotides are TGTGCCAGCAGTTACCCGGGACAGGGAACTGAAGCTTTCTTT. Encoded protein: CASSYPGQGTEAFF.

V usage is TRBV28 and J usage is TRBJ1-5, with 9 bases matching TRBD1. J gave up 7 bases and V 4 bases, and 8 bases lay outside the gene matches. CDR3 length equals 15 residues. Germline V CDR1 and CDR2: MDHEN, SYDVKM. CDR3 protein: CASSSATGGWQPQHF. DNA of the CDR3: TGTGCCAGCAGTTCCGCAACAGGGGGCTGGCAGCCCCAGCATTTT.

V usage is TRBV12-3 or TRBV12-4 and J usage is TRBJ1-1; D not certain. V dropped 4 bases and J dropped 1 base, with 13 bases sitting between them. There are 15 residues in the CDR3. CDR3 residues: CASSSPDQENTEAFF. CDR3 nucleotide sequence: TGTGCCAGCAGTTCCCCGGACCAGGAGAACACTGAAGCTTTCTTT.

This clonotype was seen many times. The rearrangement links TRBV12-3 or TRBV12-4 to TRBJ1-1, with D hard to call. V was cut by 5 bases and J by 0 bases, with 10 bases left in between. There are 14 residues in the CDR3. The CDR3, as DNA: TGTGCCAGCAGTCCGGGCCAGATGAACACTGAAGCTTTCTTT. This gives the protein CASSPGQMNTEAFF.

This clonotype has at least ten counts. V is TRBV5-6 and J is TRBJ1-2; D is unclear. The V gene lost 0 bases and the J gene lost 4 bases, with 10 bases spanning the gap. The CDR3 consists of 14 residues. CDR1 SGHDT and CDR2 YYEEEE come from the germline V gene. CDR3 nucleotide sequence: TGTGCCAGCAGCTTGGTCGGCTTGGCCTATGGCTACACCTTC. Amino acid sequence: CASSLVGLAYGYTF.